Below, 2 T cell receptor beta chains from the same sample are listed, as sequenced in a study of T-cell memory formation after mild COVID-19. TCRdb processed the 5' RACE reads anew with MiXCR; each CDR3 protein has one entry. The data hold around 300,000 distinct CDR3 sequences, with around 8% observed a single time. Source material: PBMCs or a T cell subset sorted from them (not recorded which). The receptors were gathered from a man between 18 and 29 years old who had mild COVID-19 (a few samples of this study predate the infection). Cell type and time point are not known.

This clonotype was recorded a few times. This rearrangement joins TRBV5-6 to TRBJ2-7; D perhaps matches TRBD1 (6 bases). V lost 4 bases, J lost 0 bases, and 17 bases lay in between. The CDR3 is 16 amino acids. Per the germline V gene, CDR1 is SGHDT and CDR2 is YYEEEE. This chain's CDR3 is CASSPLDRSSSYEQYV. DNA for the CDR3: TGTGCCAGCAGCCCCCTGGACAGATCGTCCTCCTACGAGCAGTACGTC.

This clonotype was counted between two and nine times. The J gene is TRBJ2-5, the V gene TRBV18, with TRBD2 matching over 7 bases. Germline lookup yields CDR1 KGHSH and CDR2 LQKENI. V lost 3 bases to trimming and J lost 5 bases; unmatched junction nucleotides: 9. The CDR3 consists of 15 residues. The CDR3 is CASSPPRTGGETQYF. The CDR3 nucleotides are TGTGCCAGCTCACCCCCACGGACGGGGGGTGAGACCCAGTACTTC.